This T cell receptor (beta chain) was observed in a study of radiation and T cells in renal cell carcinoma. Indicated time point: blood 2 weeks post-SBRT. As for treatment: 15 Gy SBRT to primary tumor, nephrectomy 4 weeks later. The method was immunoSEQ multiplex PCR; TCRdb's version includes in-frame clones alone and lacks a portion of them. The sample consists of roughly 130,000 clones, 88% of them appearing once. The CDR3 extends over 11 amino acids. V was shortened by 5 bases and J by 6 bases, with 8 bases between the two germline ends. CDR1 and CDR2 (germline): DFQATT, SNEGSKA (reference sequence).

V gene TRBV20-1 combines with J gene TRBJ1-5; D not resolved. The TCR originated in a woman aged 70-85 years with renal cell carcinoma. Source: blood, taken from a patient whose treatment included radiotherapy and nephrectomy. CDR3 bases: TGCAGTGCTGCAGGCGTTCAGCCCCAGCATTTT. Encoded protein: CSAAGVQPQHF.